The 22 T cell receptor beta chains below were found in one sample sequenced in a study of shared clonotypes between healthy human individuals (TCRdb year 2020). Libraries were built with the immunoSEQ multiplex PCR assay. The table comes from immuneACCESS by way of TCRdb, which keeps in-frame sequences with V and J called. Part of the clones is missing from these tables; in studies checked, under half for an unresolved V gene and the rest for unknown reasons. This sample has millions of clones in its table, and about 94% of those were observed once. The ten biggest clones cover roughly 1% of the sample. CD8 naive samples were obtained by positive selection for CCR7 among CD45RO-negative cells, yielding a CD45RA+CCR7+ population from which TemRA cells were excluded. Sequenced material: naive CD8+ T cells sorted from blood. The sample's cell subset or site label, decoded: CD45RA+CCR7+. The receptors stem from a man aged 18 to 35 in good health.

In DNA, the CDR3 is TGTGCCAGCAGTCGTCCCGGGACTAGCGGGGACTACAATGAGCAGTTCTTC. It encodes CASSRPGTSGDYNEQFF. This chain uses TRBV2 with TRBJ2-1, with 13 bases aligning to TRBD2. Germline assignment: CDR1 SNHLY and CDR2 FYNNEI. The CDR3 consists of 17 residues. V lost 5 bases, J lost 3 bases, and 7 bases stayed unmatched.

The chain employs TRBV29-1 and TRBJ1-2; D remains unclear. The V end lost 3 bases, the J end lost 5 bases, and 13 bases lay between the germline ends. From germline, CDR1 is SQVTM and CDR2 ANQGSEA. CDR3 length equals 13 residues. In DNA form, the CDR3 reads TGCAGCGTTGACTCCACCACCGTTTATGGCTACACCTTC. Encoded protein: CSVDSTTVYGYTF.

As concerns this clone: Different DNA sequences within this sample yield the same CDR3. The V call is TRBV29-1, the J call TRBJ2-7; 7 nucleotides match TRBD2. The CDR3 consists of 13 residues. V trimming: 6 bases; J trimming: 1 base; junction bases outside the gene matches: 6. Germline V gene data show CDR1 as SQVTM and CDR2 as ANQGSEA. CDR3 DNA sequence: TGCAGCGTCGTCACTAGCGCATCCTACGAGCAGTACTTC. It specifies CSVVTSASYEQYF.

The V and J genes are TRBV4-3 and TRBJ2-7, with D possibly matching TRBD2 (6 bases). Germline CDR1 and CDR2: LGHNA and YSLEER. There are 16 residues in the CDR3. V was shortened by 0 bases and J by 7 bases, with 19 bases between the two germline ends. The CDR3: CASSQDQRTSGGEQYF. The CDR3, as DNA: TGCGCCAGCAGCCAAGATCAGAGAACTAGTGGGGGGGAGCAGTACTTC.

Here the CDR3 DNA reads TGTGCCAGCAGCTTGGGACAGGAGTTTTACAATGAGCAGTTCTTC. As protein: CASSLGQEFYNEQFF. V and J are TRBV21-1 and TRBJ2-1; the table's D call, TRBD1, was not checked against the DNA. TRBV21-1 is a pseudogene. The CDR3 is 15 amino acids.

The V and J genes are TRBV27 and TRBJ2-4, with D possibly being TRBD1 or TRBD2 (7 bases each). V gave up 3 bases and J gave up 9 bases, with 24 bases separating them. This CDR3 comprises 17 residues. The germline CDR1 and CDR2 sequences are MNHEY and SMNVEV (reference sequence). DNA for the CDR3: TGTGCCAGCAGTTTGCAGGGGGGGCCGGAATACCCATCCATTCAGTACTTC. Protein: CASSLQGGPEYPSIQYF.

This chain connects TRBV27 to TRBJ2-7, with D perhaps TRBD1 or TRBD2 (6 bases each). V was cut by 4 bases and J by 6 bases, with 22 bases left in between. The V gene's germline CDR1 is MNHEY and CDR2 SMNVEV (reference sequence). There are 16 residues in the CDR3. This chain's CDR3 is CASSSTGAFDETEQYF. CDR3 DNA: TGTGCCAGCAGTTCAACGGGGGCCTTTGACGAAACCGAGCAGTACTTC.

V and J are TRBV9 and TRBJ1-1; no firm D call. The CDR3 has 15 amino acids. Trimming left V 0 bases short and J 4 bases short, with 13 bases between. CDR1 SGDLS and CDR2 YYNGEE come from the germline V gene. The CDR3 sequence is CASSVVEGFGTEAFF. The CDR3 bases are TGTGCCAGCAGCGTAGTTGAGGGTTTTGGCACTGAAGCTTTCTTT.

With regard to this clone: Other nucleotide sequences from this sample produce the same CDR3. This chain links TRBV2 with TRBJ2-7, with 12 bases that match TRBD2. This CDR3 is built from 15 residues. The V segment lost 2 bases and the J segment 2 bases; nucleotides outside the gene matches: 1. The germline V gene has CDR1 SNHLY and CDR2 FYNNEI. CDR3 protein: CASSELAGGPYEQYF. In DNA, the CDR3 is TGTGCCAGCAGTGAACTAGCGGGAGGGCCCTACGAGCAGTACTTC.

V and J are TRBV5-8 and TRBJ2-2; possibly TRBD1 or TRBD2 for D (6 bases each). This CDR3 contains 15 residues. The V gene lost 2 bases and the J gene lost 4 bases, with 12 bases spanning the gap. CDR1 is SGHTS, CDR2 YDEGEE, per germline. The CDR3 DNA reads as TGTGCCAGCAGCTTAGGAGGGGGATTCACCGGGGAGCTGTTTTTT. Translating it yields CASSLGGGFTGELFF.

The chain employs TRBV18 and TRBJ1-1; no definite D call. The CDR3 loop spans 13 amino acids. CDR1 is KGHSH and CDR2 is LQKENI in the germline V gene. V lost 5 bases and J lost 1, with 8 bases in between. Here the CDR3 reads CASSSDGNTEAFF. CDR3 nucleotides: TGTGCCAGCTCATCCGACGGGAACACTGAAGCTTTCTTT.

As concerns this clone: This specimen includes other DNA sequences encoding the same CDR3. The J gene is TRBJ2-7, the V gene TRBV7-2; TRBD2 matches 16 bases. Germline V gives CDR1 SGHTA, CDR2 FQGNSA. This CDR3 has 17 amino acids. Trimming took 0 bases from V and 4 from J; bases not matched to a gene: 3. The CDR3 bases are TGTGCCAGCAGCTTAGCGGGACTAGCGGGAGGGTCTTACGAGCAGTACTTC. Translated, it gives CASSLAGLAGGSYEQYF.

This chain connects TRBV4-1 to TRBJ2-7; D unclear. V was shortened by 4 bases and J by 3 bases, with 10 bases between the two germline ends. The germline gives CDR1 MGHRA, CDR2 YSYEKL. This CDR3 spans 13 amino acids. CDR3 DNA: TGCGCCAGCAGCCCCGGCGAGCACTACGAGCAGTACTTC. Residues: CASSPGEHYEQYF.

The DNA for the CDR3 is TGTGCCAGCAGCGTAGCTACAACCCAGCCCTACAATGAGCAGTTCTTC. This encodes CASSVATTQPYNEQFF. The gene calls are TRBV9 and TRBJ2-1; no reliable D call. Germline V lookup: CDR1 SGDLS, CDR2 YYNGEE. The V end lost 0 bases, the J end lost 2 bases, and 12 bases lay between the germline ends. CDR3 length: 16 amino acids.

Notes on this clone: The sample has other DNA sequences that encode this CDR3 too. This chain joins TRBV7-9 and TRBJ1-3; D ambiguous. The germline V gene encodes CDR1 SEHNR and CDR2 FQNEAQ (reference sequence). Trimming removed 1 base at V and 1 base at J, with 5 bases between. The CDR3 is 14 residues long. CDR3 coding DNA: TGTGCCAGCAGCTTAGAAAGTTCTGGAAACACCATATATTTT. It specifies CASSLESSGNTIYF.

This chain links TRBV7-8 with TRBJ2-7, with D uncertain. The CDR3 loop spans 14 amino acids. Per germline, CDR1 SGHVS and CDR2 FQNEAQ. V was shortened by 3 bases and J by 2 bases, with 11 bases between the two germline ends. CDR3 coding DNA: TGTGCCAGCAGCTTGGGTTGGGGTACCTACGAGCAGTACTTC. It codes for CASSLGWGTYEQYF.

CDR3 region: CASSVRLAGGQDTQYF. The DNA for the CDR3 is TGTGCCAGCAGCGTAAGACTAGCGGGGGGGCAAGATACGCAGTATTTT. The chain combines TRBV7-9 with TRBJ2-3; 14 positions match TRBD2. Germline V gene lookup returns CDR1 SEHNR and CDR2 FQNEAQ (reference sequence). This CDR3 is built from 16 residues. V shed 5 bases, J shed 5 bases, and the junction held 6 bases outside the gene matches.

The chain combines TRBV6-6 with TRBJ2-3, with 7 bases fitting TRBD1. The V segment lost 6 bases and the J segment 4 bases; nucleotides outside the gene matches: 7. Germline loops: CDR1 MNHNY, CDR2 SVGAGI (reference sequence). This CDR3 spans 14 amino acids. CDR3: CASSHRGTADTQYF. CDR3 DNA sequence: TGTGCCAGCAGCCACAGGGGTACAGCAGATACGCAGTATTTT.

This clone showed up just once. A much larger clone is a single base away; this may be a read error. The V and J genes are TRBV7-9 and TRBJ2-2; D uncertain. In germline, CDR1 is SEHNR, CDR2 FQNEAQ (reference sequence). Trimming took 5 bases from V and 2 from J, leaving 3 bases between them. This CDR3 contains 12 residues. The CDR3 region has the DNA TGTGCCAGCAGCGACAACACCGGGGAGCTGTTTTTT. Translating it yields CASSDNTGELFF.

This chain joins TRBV7-2 and TRBJ2-5; D perhaps matches TRBD1 (5 bases). CDR3 size: 14 residues. Trimming cost V 7 bases and J 0 bases, with 12 bases left between them. Germline CDR1 SGHTA, CDR2 FQGNSA. CDR3 coding DNA: TGTGCCAGCACCTTGATGACAGACCAAGAGACCCAGTACTTC. Its translation is CASTLMTDQETQYF.

This clone was recorded a few times. CDR3: CASSLGTDGTEAFF. CDR3 bases: TGTGCCAGCAGTCTCGGGACAGATGGGACTGAAGCTTTCTTT. The gene calls are TRBV28 and TRBJ1-1; 7 nucleotides agree with TRBD1. The CDR3 is 14 amino acids. After removal of 5 bases from V and 5 bases from J, the junction contained 8 bases not matched to a gene. Germline V CDR1 and CDR2: MDHEN, SYDVKM.

This clone was detected only once. The chain couples TRBV7-9 to TRBJ1-1; TRBD1 matches 7 bases. The V gene's germline CDR1 is SEHNR and CDR2 FQNEAQ (reference sequence). V gave up 5 bases and J gave up 11 bases; unmatched junction bases: 8. The CDR3 loop spans 12 amino acids. The CDR3 sequence is CASSPETGDAFF. The CDR3 DNA is TGTGCCAGCAGCCCCGAAACAGGGGATGCTTTCTTT.